The sequence of this TCR beta chain was determined in a study of OX40 agonist ivuxolimab in advanced cancers. The study in broad terms: Ivuxolimab, which targeted the costimulatory receptor OX40 (CD134), was an agonistic, fully human IgG2 monoclonal antibody. Intravenous ivuxolimab was administered to patients every 2 weeks at six dose levels: 0.01, 0.1, 0.3, 1.5, 3 and 10 mg/kg. Among the 52 dose-escalation patients, some 20 had hepatocellular carcinoma, about 15 melanoma, 9 renal cell carcinoma and 9 head and neck cancer. The dose-escalation cohort was about 86% male with a mean age of approximately 59 years, ranging from roughly 20 to 85. Prior anti-PD-1, anti-PD-L1 or anti-CTLA-4 therapy was permitted, and less than 45% of dose-escalation patients had received checkpoint inhibitors. Partial responses occurred in three dose-escalation patients, of whom one had hepatocellular carcinoma and two had cutaneous melanoma. Peripheral TCRbeta sequencing was intended to test whether TCR sequence diversity was altered and clonal T-cell expansion was caused by ivuxolimab. The paper covers the monotherapy dose-escalation part of the phase I ivuxolimab trial, which included N of about 56 patients.

As concerns this clone: No cognate antigen has been identified for it. No per-base quality is available; no much larger clone lies one base away.

Patients with a history of autoimmune disease or receiving systemic immunosuppression were excluded from the trial. Peripheral blood for TCR sequencing was collected from all dose cohorts at baseline, on cycle 4 day 1, and on cycle 7 day 1. Samples were obtained from an open-label, multicenter, first-in-human phase I dose-escalation trial of ivuxolimab. Adults with locally advanced or metastatic melanoma, renal cell carcinoma, hepatocellular carcinoma or head and neck squamous cell carcinoma were enrolled in the trial. Before TCR sequencing, CD4+ and CD8+ T cells were separately sorted from peripheral blood. The CDR3 numbers 17 residues from cysteine through phenylalanine. Here the CDR3 DNA is all that survives: 51 bases in frame from base 1. Here is what the overall study found, with its caveats: Low levels of normalized T-cell clonal expansion were also seen in some nonresponding patients. At doses from 0.1 to 3.0 mg/kg, clonal expansion was seen in both CD4+ and CD8+ blood T cells between baseline and week 6. Which antigens the clonally expanded peripheral T cells were specific for was not determined. After ivuxolimab, more expanded clones were found on average in CD8+ T cells than in CD4+ T cells. In partial responders in the 0.1-3.0 mg/kg groups, normalized peripheral clonal expansion was found to be among the lowest, especially among CD8+ T cells.

To sequence the TCRbeta CDR3 region, genomic DNA was isolated from the sorted cells. The immunoSEQ Assay was used to sequence the TCRbeta CDR3 regions. Here the immuneACCESS table is served through TCRdb, limited to in-frame sequences with V and J called. Missing clones are a known gap in these copies; in checked studies unresolved V genes cover under half, and the rest lacks a known reason. The table for this sample lists about 34,000 clones; around 80% of them were counted only once. The ten biggest clones cover about 2.5% of the sample. The chain employs TRBV21-1 and TRBJ2-7; the D call of TRBD1 is as the table states it, not checked on the DNA. TRBV21-1 constitutes a pseudogene. The TCR comes from an adult with an advanced solid tumor such as melanoma, head and neck, liver or kidney cancer. Material: CD4+ or CD8+ T cells sorted from blood, obtained in a trial of the OX40 agonist ivuxolimab. In nucleotide form, the sequence is TGTGCCAGCAGCAAAGAACAGTTAGGTTTTAGCTCCTACGAGCAGTACTTC. Its protein reads: CASSKEQLGFSSYEQYF.